A selection of T cell receptor beta chains follows, all from one sample in a study of technical replicates of blood from a few donors. Some clones are missing from TCRdb's copy, which holds only in-frame ones; the method was immunoSEQ multiplex PCR. This sample has about 83,000 clones, with around nine tenths found just once. The specimen sequenced was T cells isolated from PBMCs. The source of these receptors is a human donor in good health. Each CDR3 is given without its conserved first and last residue. Fields, in order: CDR3 protein, CDR3 length, V gene, clone size. Clone size is not always given. Where it is, it says once, few, many or a class for expanded clones.

CDR3: ASSPLASSYNEQF
length: 13
V: TRBV18
size: .

CDR3: ASSYSDRGTGEQY
length: 13
V: TRBV6-6
size: .

CDR3: AISQGTDYGYT
length: 11
V: TRBV10-3
size: .

CDR3: ASSLGTGEKLF
length: 11
V: TRBV5-4
size: .

CDR3: ASRGLAVQETQY
length: 12
V: TRBV6-5
size: .

CDR3: ASSTRQGMNTEAF
length: 13
V: TRBV5-1
size: .

CDR3: ASSSSSGVYQETQY
length: 14
V: TRBV28
size: .

CDR3: ASSLPAEETQY
length: 11
V: TRBV5-4
size: .

CDR3: ASSRDYRDEQF
length: 11
V: TRBV7-9
size: .

CDR3: ASSQDSGVETQY
length: 12
V: TRBV4-1
size: .

CDR3: ASSFRGDGANYGYT
length: 14
V: TRBV13
size: .

CDR3: VTPPGQHTDGYT
length: 12
V: TRBV2
size: .

CDR3: ASHVSDNSPLH
length: 11
V: TRBV2
size: .

CDR3: ASRSGQGANYGYT
length: 13
V: TRBV6-6
size: .

CDR3: ASSLAWRGGSHEQY
length: 14
V: TRBV7-6
size: .

CDR3: ASSQVVAGLHPYNEQF
length: 16
V: TRBV4-2
size: .

CDR3: ASSRWTSGRPVKYNEQF
length: 17
V: TRBV19
size: .

CDR3: ASSFAGITDTQY
length: 12
V: TRBV11-3
size: .

CDR3: ASSQGFSGSSTDTQY
length: 15
V: TRBV4-1
size: .

CDR3: ASSPKVTGNELF
length: 12
V: TRBV7-9
size: .

CDR3: ATTKLAGPGGEQY
length: 13
V: TRBV25-1
size: .

CDR3: ASSLTTFGNTEAF
length: 13
V: TRBV7-2
size: .

CDR3: AIRVPTGELF
length: 10
V: TRBV7-9
size: .

CDR3: ATSSDRGVRNTEAF
length: 14
V: TRBV15
size: .

CDR3: ASSDARGGYT
length: 10
V: TRBV10-1
size: .

CDR3: ASSPLSTSGEQY
length: 12
V: TRBV18
size: few

CDR3: ASSGFAGNSYNEQF
length: 14
V: TRBV6-1
size: .

CDR3: ASSLVLAASYNEQF
length: 14
V: TRBV5-1
size: .

CDR3: ASSESQETQY
length: 10
V: TRBV5-1
size: .

CDR3: ASIRDRATYEQY
length: 12
V: TRBV18
size: .

CDR3: ASRTLGTGSYEQY
length: 13
V: TRBV28
size: once

CDR3: ASSTLSGVHEQY
length: 12
V: TRBV9
size: .

CDR3: ASSKGSLASGGCTDTQY
length: 17
V: TRBV21-1
size: .

CDR3: STLVGLGSDTQY
length: 12
V: TRBV29-1
size: .

CDR3: ASSRQGSGNTIY
length: 12
V: TRBV7-2
size: .